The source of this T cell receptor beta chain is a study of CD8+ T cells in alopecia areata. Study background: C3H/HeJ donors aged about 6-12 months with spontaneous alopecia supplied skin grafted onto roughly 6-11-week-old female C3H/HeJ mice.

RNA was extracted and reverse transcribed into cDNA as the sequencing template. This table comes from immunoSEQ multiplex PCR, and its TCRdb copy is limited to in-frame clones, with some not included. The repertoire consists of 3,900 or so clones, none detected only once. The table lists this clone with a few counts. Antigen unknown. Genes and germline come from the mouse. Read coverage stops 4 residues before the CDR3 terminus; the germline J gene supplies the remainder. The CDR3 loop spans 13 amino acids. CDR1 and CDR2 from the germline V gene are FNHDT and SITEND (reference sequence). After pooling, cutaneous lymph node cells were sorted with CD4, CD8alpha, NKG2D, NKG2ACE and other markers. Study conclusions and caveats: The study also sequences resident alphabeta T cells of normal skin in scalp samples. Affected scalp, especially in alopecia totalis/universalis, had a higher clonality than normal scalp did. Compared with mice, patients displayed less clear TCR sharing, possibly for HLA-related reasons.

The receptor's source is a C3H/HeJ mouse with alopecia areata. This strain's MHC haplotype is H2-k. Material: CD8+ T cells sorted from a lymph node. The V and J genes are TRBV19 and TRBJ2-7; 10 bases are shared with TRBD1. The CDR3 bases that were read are TGTGCCAGCGGTGCGACAGGGGGCGAT. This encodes CASGATGGD. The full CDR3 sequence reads CASGATGGDEQYF.